The 5 T cell receptor beta chains below all came from one sample that was sequenced in a study of spatial heterogeneity in lung cancer. Time point given: sample taken at primary tumor resection. Whole RNA came from tumor, nontumor lung or frozen PBMC and was sequenced without being sorted. One entry per CDR3 protein, called by TCRdb with MiXCR from the 5' RACE reads. Among over 50,000 distinct CDR3 sequences listed, less than 10% were seen once. The sample in question was PBMCs, obtained at surgery. All receptors come from a female donor with early-stage non-small cell lung cancer.

This clonotype was detected only a few times. The CDR3 sequence: CASSLLGTYGYTF. CDR3 coding DNA: TGTGCCAGCAGCCTTCTAGGGACCTATGGCTACACCTTC. This sequence joins TRBV3-1 and TRBJ1-2; tentative D call: TRBD1 (5 bases). The V gene lost 4 bases and the J gene lost 4 bases, with 10 bases spanning the gap. The CDR3 is made up of 13 amino acids. Germline CDR1 LGHDT, CDR2 YNNKEL (reference sequence).

J is TRBJ2-7 and V is TRBV9, with D unclear. The ends were cut back, 1 base at V and 4 bases at J, with 12 bases in the middle. There are 14 residues in the CDR3. The germline CDR1 and CDR2 sequences are SGDLS and YYNGEE. The CDR3 region is CASSVQAGSYEQYF. In nucleotides, the CDR3 is TGTGCCAGCAGCGTACAGGCAGGTAGTTACGAGCAGTACTTC.

V usage is TRBV9 and J usage is TRBJ1-1; no clear D gene. The V end was cut by 0 bases, the J end by 5 bases, with 5 bases between. This CDR3 is 12 amino acids long. Germline V lookup: CDR1 SGDLS, CDR2 YYNGEE. The CDR3 loop reads CASSVGGTEAFF. In DNA, the CDR3 is TGTGCCAGCAGCGTAGGAGGGACTGAAGCTTTCTTT.

In its sample, this clonotype was seen many times. The CDR3 nucleotides read TGTGCCAGCAGTTCCGGGACAGGGGCCTATGGCTACACCTTC. Amino acid sequence: CASSSGTGAYGYTF. The V gene is TRBV28, the J gene TRBJ1-2, with 10 bases lining up with TRBD1. There are 14 residues in the CDR3. Germline trimming cut 4 bases from V and 4 bases from J; bases unmatched to any gene: 3. Per the germline V gene, CDR1 is MDHEN and CDR2 is SYDVKM.

This clonotype was observed at least ten times. J is TRBJ2-7 and V is TRBV20-1, with 15 nucleotides matching TRBD2. The J segment lost 4 bases and the V segment lost 4 bases, leaving 2 bases of the junction unmatched. This CDR3 region has 14 residues. Germline V gives CDR1 DFQATT, CDR2 SNEGSKA (reference sequence). CDR3 nucleotides: TGCAGTGCTACTGGGACTAGCGGGGGGTACGAGCAGTACTTC. It yields the protein CSATGTSGGYEQYF.